Below are 10 T cell receptor beta chains sequenced from a single sample in a study of T cells after yellow fever vaccination. TCRdb processed the 5' RACE reads anew with MiXCR; each CDR3 protein has one entry. The table includes roughly 74,000 distinct CDR3 sequences, approximately 6.5% detected once. The sample consisted of CD8+ T cells sorted from PBMCs, taken 5 days after the first yellow fever vaccination. The receptor set was obtained from a man aged 18-30 years who received the YFV17D yellow fever vaccine.

This chain's CDR3 is CASSIAQGGTYEQYF. The CDR3 DNA reads as TGTGCCAGTAGTATAGCACAGGGGGGCACCTACGAGCAGTACTTC. The rearrangement uses TRBV19 and TRBJ2-7; 8 bases match TRBD1. CDR3 size: 15 residues. Germline CDR1 is LNHDA and CDR2 is SQIVND (reference sequence). V trimming: 1 base; J trimming: 2 bases; junction bases outside the gene matches: 4. Variable domain in full (rest from reference TRBV19 and TRBJ2-7): DGGITQSPKYLFRKEGQNVTLSCEQNLNHDAMYWYRQDPGQGLRLIYYSQIVNDFQKGDIAEGYSVSREKKESFPLTVTSAQKNPTAFYLCASSIAQGGTYEQYFGPGTRLTVT.

This clonotype was counted ten times or more. The chain links TRBV2 to TRBJ2-7; 10 bases line up with TRBD1. This CDR3 is 13 amino acids long. Germline assignment: CDR1 SNHLY and CDR2 FYNNEI. CDR3 coding DNA: TGTGCCGGCAGGACAGGGGGCTCCTACGAGCAGTACGTC. It specifies CAGRTGGSYEQYV.

The chain has TRBV7-9 and TRBJ2-4; 7 bases fit TRBD1. Germline V gives CDR1 SEHNR, CDR2 FQNEAQ (reference sequence). The CDR3 sequence is 15 residues long. J was trimmed by 0 bases and V by 5 bases; bases with no gene match: 4. The CDR3 DNA sequence: TGTGCCAGCAGCCAACAGGGGATAGCCAAAAACATTCAGTACTTC. This codes for CASSQQGIAKNIQYF.

The chain has TRBV5-1 and TRBJ2-3, with D hard to call. The CDR3 spans 14 residues. Germline CDR1 and CDR2: SGHRS and YFSETQ. The V end was cut by 4 bases, the J end by 5 bases, with 14 bases between. CDR3: CASSTWVTGDTQYF. CDR3 in DNA: TGCGCCAGCAGCACATGGGTGACGGGAGATACGCAGTATTTT.

The V gene is TRBV7-2, the J gene TRBJ2-1, with D perhaps matching TRBD1 (6 bases). V lost 6 bases, J lost 9 bases, and 18 bases lay in between. This CDR3 region has 14 residues. The germline V gene encodes CDR1 SGHTA and CDR2 FQGNSA. CDR3 DNA sequence: TGTGCCAGCAGGGCCAGGGGTAGCGTAGTTGAGCAGTTCTTC. Translating it yields CASRARGSVVEQFF.

This clonotype was seen a handful of times. The V gene is TRBV4-1, the J gene TRBJ2-3, with TRBD2 matching 14 bases. The germline gives CDR1 MGHRA, CDR2 YSYEKL. The V and J ends lost 0 bases and 0 bases, in that order; junction bases with no gene match: 11. CDR3 length: 21 amino acids. The CDR3 reads CASSQDLMATSGGASTDTQYF. Written as DNA, the CDR3 is TGCGCCAGCAGCCAAGATTTAATGGCGACTAGCGGGGGGGCTAGCACAGATACGCAGTATTTT.

V is TRBV4-1 and J is TRBJ2-5; D not resolved. Per the germline V gene, CDR1 is MGHRA and CDR2 is YSYEKL. Trimming pared 1 base from V and 1 base from J, leaving 4 bases between. CDR3 size: 13 residues. The DNA for the CDR3 is TGCGCCAGCAGCCAAGTACTCCAAGAGACCCAGTACTTC. It translates to CASSQVLQETQYF.

This clonotype showed up many times. The J gene is TRBJ2-5, the V gene TRBV7-2, with 8 nucleotides matching TRBD1. The V gene end was trimmed by 5 bases and the J gene end by 2 bases; junction bases not matched to a gene: 10. The CDR3 covers 16 residues. Germline V gene lookup returns CDR1 SGHTA and CDR2 FQGNSA. This CDR3 reads CASSQGDRGLQETQYF. The CDR3 DNA is TGTGCCAGCAGCCAAGGAGACAGGGGCTTGCAAGAGACCCAGTACTTC.

The V call is TRBV7-2, the J call TRBJ2-7; D possibly corresponds to TRBD2 (6 bases). The CDR3 length is 16 residues. Germline CDR1 SGHTA, CDR2 FQGNSA. Trimming took 1 base from V and 0 from J, leaving 13 bases between them. The CDR3 is CASSLVGRGISYEQYF. Written as DNA, the CDR3 is TGTGCCAGCAGCTTAGTGGGACGGGGGATCTCCTACGAGCAGTACTTC.

Concerning this clonotype itself: The junction differs from germline at one of its ends, possibly a read error. V gene TRBV4-3 combines with J gene TRBJ2-3, with D perhaps matching TRBD1 or TRBD2 (5 bases each). The CDR3 has 17 residues. Per the germline V gene, CDR1 is LGHNA and CDR2 is YSLEER. CDR3 in DNA: TGCGCCAGCAGCAAAGAGGGCGAGACAGAGCTCACAGATACGCAGTATTTT. It encodes CASSKEGETELTDTQYF.